This paragraph reports one T cell receptor (beta chain). Its target is not known. These data originate in a study of OX40 agonist ivuxolimab in advanced cancers. Study-wide background: In this cohort, patients received ivuxolimab, an agonistic anti-OX40 (CD134) antibody. Mean age around 60 years, range about 23 to 80; around 80% male. Study conclusions and caveats: Both blood CD4+ and CD8+ T cells showed clonal growth by week 6 at 0.1 to 3.0 mg/kg.

Clones were read by immunoSEQ multiplex PCR, and TCRdb kept only the in-frame ones, dropping some. The sample contains under 25,000 clones, roughly 82% of which appear only once. V trimming: 5 bases; J trimming: 1 base; junction bases outside the gene matches: 5. There are 15 residues in the CDR3. Germline V gives CDR1 SNHLY, CDR2 FYNNEI. The sequence derives from an adult with an advanced solid tumor such as melanoma, head and neck, liver or kidney cancer. Sample: CD4+ or CD8+ T cells sorted from blood, taken in a trial of the OX40 agonist ivuxolimab. The chain recombines TRBV2 with TRBJ1-1; 9 positions agree with TRBD1. The chain's CDR3 is CASSPGTGTNTEAFF. Here the CDR3 DNA reads TGTGCCAGCAGTCCCGGGACAGGGACGAACACTGAAGCTTTCTTT. The variable domain in full, completed from reference TRBV2 and TRBJ1-1, reads EPEVTQTPSHQVTQMGQEVILRCVPISNHLYFYWYRQILGQKVEFLVSFYNNEISEKSEIFDDQFSVERPDGSNFTLKIRSTKLEDSAMYFCASSPGTGTNTEAFFGQGTRLTVV.